This TCR beta chain was sequenced for a study of blood T cell repertoires in COVID-19. Overall study context: The analysed material was cDNA or gDNA that came from T cells, B-cell-depleted T cells, or PBMCs.

CDR3 length: 16 amino acids. V gave up 6 bases and J gave up 1 base; unmatched junction bases: 6. Germline-derived CDR1 and CDR2 are SNHLY and FYNNEI. In the original workflow: Estimates of nucleated cell counts were drawn from the amplification of reference gene primers. The protocol was immunoSEQ multiplex PCR, while the TCRdb copy is restricted to in-frame clones and leaves out a portion. V and J calls plus clone size are reproduced from that table; the DNA served to infer D and trimming. The sample shows over 60,000 clones, around 87% of them seen only once. Sequencing was performed on peripheral blood. This chain joins TRBV2 and TRBJ2-4; 10 nucleotides agree with TRBD2. This receptor was obtained from a man between 70 and 80 years old with acute or convalescent COVID-19. CDR3 protein: CASRGGLALAKNIQYF. DNA for the CDR3: TGTGCCAGCAGAGGGGGACTAGCGCTGGCCAAAAACATTCAGTACTTC.